Listed here are 10 T cell receptor beta chains from one sample, sequenced in a study of regulatory T cells in long-lasting Graves disease. Time point given: persistent/refractory GD, antithyroid drugs over 5 years with positive TRAb. Following extraction of RNA from PBMCs, that RNA was used to make the TCR library. Relying on iRepertoire HTBI primers and Arm-PCR of CDR3 regions, the team built TCR beta libraries. TCRdb re-analysed the multiplex PCR reads in MiXCR, keeping a single row per CDR3 protein. The sample has around 400,000 distinct CDR3 sequences, roughly a fifth seen once. The sequenced sample was peripheral blood mononuclear cells (PBMCs), obtained when the disease was refractory, from a patient treated with antithyroid drugs. The receptors originated from a female donor with Graves disease.

This clonotype was recorded many times. The chain links TRBV30 to TRBJ1-5, with D possibly matching TRBD1 (5 bases). The germline V and J ends were trimmed by 2 bases and 6 bases, with 14 bases remaining between them. CDR1 and CDR2 (germline): GTSNPN, SVGIG (reference sequence). This CDR3 is built from 14 residues. The CDR3 coding sequence is TGTGCCTGGAGTACCCAGGGAGGTCCTCAGCCCCAGCATTTT. This sequence encodes CAWSTQGGPQPQHF.

This chain links TRBV19 with TRBJ1-5, with a weak D call TRBD1 (5 bases). Trimming pared 2 bases from V and 6 bases from J, leaving 11 bases between. CDR3 length: 14 amino acids. Germline values: CDR1 LNHDA, CDR2 SQIVND (reference sequence). The CDR3 DNA follows: TGTGCCAGTAGTATAAGGGGAAAGGGTCAGCCCCAGCATTTT. Protein product: CASSIRGKGQPQHF.

This clonotype occurred many times. The chain recombines TRBV15 with TRBJ1-5; the D is unclear. This CDR3 is built from 15 residues. Germline CDR1 and CDR2: LNHNV and YYDKDF (reference sequence). Trimming pared 0 bases from V and 1 base from J, leaving 7 bases between. CDR3 residues: CATSRDGQSNQPQHF. The CDR3, as DNA: TGTGCCACCAGCAGAGATGGGCAGAGCAATCAGCCCCAGCATTTT.

This clonotype has a count of ten or more. This chain links TRBV7-9 with TRBJ2-7, with 8 bases matching TRBD2. The CDR3 covers 14 residues. Germline values: CDR1 SEHNR, CDR2 FQNEAQ (reference sequence). Losses at the gene ends were 5 bases for V and 4 bases for J; bases not matched to a gene: 7. CDR3 sequence reads: CASSTAGGGYEQYF. The DNA for the CDR3 is TGTGCCAGCAGCACCGCGGGAGGAGGGTACGAGCAGTACTTC.

This clonotype was picked up many times. The chain combines TRBV29-1 with TRBJ2-7; weak D call: TRBD2 (5 bases). The CDR3 contains 12 residues. Germline CDR1 is SQVTM and CDR2 is ANQGSEA. Trimming shortened V by 2 bases and J by 6 bases, and 11 bases separated the two germline ends. CDR3 sequence reads: CSVEYGGFEQYF. For the CDR3, the DNA is TGCAGCGTTGAATATGGCGGGTTCGAGCAGTACTTC.

There are many counts of this clonotype. The V call is TRBV2, the J call TRBJ2-5; 7 bases agree with TRBD2. Germline CDR1 reads SNHLY; CDR2 reads FYNNEI. The CDR3 consists of 16 residues. Trimming cost V 6 bases and J 3 bases; bases outside gene matches: 13. CDR3 loop: CASSSFLGLAEETQYF. The CDR3 nucleotides read TGTGCCAGCAGCTCCTTTCTCGGGCTAGCGGAAGAGACCCAGTACTTC.

This clonotype was recorded only once. The junction departs from germline at one end; a sequencing error may be responsible. The rearrangement uses TRBV30 and TRBJ2-7; maybe TRBD2 (6 bases). The CDR3 sequence is 13 residues long. The V gene's germline CDR1 is GTSNPN and CDR2 SVGIG (reference sequence). CDR3 sequence reads: CVWTDPGAYEQYF. For the CDR3, the DNA is TGTGTCTGGACTGATCCGGGAGCCTACGAGCAGTACTTC.

This clonotype was picked up many times. The V gene is TRBV10-3, the J gene TRBJ2-5; TRBD2 matches 8 bases. From germline, CDR1 is ENHRY and CDR2 SYGVKD. This CDR3 spans 15 amino acids. Unmatched junction bases numbered 6, after V lost 4 bases and J lost 2 bases. The CDR3 sequence is CAISAGTRDQETQYF. Here the CDR3 DNA reads TGTGCCATCAGTGCTGGGACTAGAGATCAAGAGACCCAGTACTTC.

The chain has TRBV2 and TRBJ2-4; TRBD2 matches 10 bases. The J call may not be correct, given that the DNA end is closer to TRBJ2-1. Germline CDR1 and CDR2: SNHLY and FYNNEI. This CDR3 contains 15 residues. CDR3 amino acids: CASSGSPSGSYPQFF. CDR3 nucleotide sequence: TGTGCCAGCAGTGGAAGTCCTAGCGGGAGTTACCCCCAGTTCTTC.

The chain joins TRBV10-3 to TRBJ2-5, with D uncertain. Germline loops: CDR1 ENHRY, CDR2 SYGVKD. CDR3 length equals 12 residues. Between the trimmed V and J ends, which lost 3 bases and 5 bases, there was a span of 7 bases. The chain's CDR3 is CAISDNAETQYF. The CDR3 region has the DNA TGTGCCATCAGTGATAATGCGGAGACCCAGTACTTC.